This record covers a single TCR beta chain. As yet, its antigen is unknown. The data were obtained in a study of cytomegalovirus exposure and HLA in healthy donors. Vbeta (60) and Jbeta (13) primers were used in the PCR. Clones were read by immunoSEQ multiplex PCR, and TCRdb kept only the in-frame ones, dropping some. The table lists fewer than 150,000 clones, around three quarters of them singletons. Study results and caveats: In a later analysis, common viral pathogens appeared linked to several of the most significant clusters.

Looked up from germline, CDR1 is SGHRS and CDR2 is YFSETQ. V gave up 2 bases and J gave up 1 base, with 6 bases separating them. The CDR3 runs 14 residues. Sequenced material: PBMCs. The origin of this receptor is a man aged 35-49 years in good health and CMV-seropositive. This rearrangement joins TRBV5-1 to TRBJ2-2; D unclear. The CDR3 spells CASSFDWNTGELFF. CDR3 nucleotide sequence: TGCGCCAGCAGCTTTGACTGGAACACCGGGGAGCTGTTTTTT.